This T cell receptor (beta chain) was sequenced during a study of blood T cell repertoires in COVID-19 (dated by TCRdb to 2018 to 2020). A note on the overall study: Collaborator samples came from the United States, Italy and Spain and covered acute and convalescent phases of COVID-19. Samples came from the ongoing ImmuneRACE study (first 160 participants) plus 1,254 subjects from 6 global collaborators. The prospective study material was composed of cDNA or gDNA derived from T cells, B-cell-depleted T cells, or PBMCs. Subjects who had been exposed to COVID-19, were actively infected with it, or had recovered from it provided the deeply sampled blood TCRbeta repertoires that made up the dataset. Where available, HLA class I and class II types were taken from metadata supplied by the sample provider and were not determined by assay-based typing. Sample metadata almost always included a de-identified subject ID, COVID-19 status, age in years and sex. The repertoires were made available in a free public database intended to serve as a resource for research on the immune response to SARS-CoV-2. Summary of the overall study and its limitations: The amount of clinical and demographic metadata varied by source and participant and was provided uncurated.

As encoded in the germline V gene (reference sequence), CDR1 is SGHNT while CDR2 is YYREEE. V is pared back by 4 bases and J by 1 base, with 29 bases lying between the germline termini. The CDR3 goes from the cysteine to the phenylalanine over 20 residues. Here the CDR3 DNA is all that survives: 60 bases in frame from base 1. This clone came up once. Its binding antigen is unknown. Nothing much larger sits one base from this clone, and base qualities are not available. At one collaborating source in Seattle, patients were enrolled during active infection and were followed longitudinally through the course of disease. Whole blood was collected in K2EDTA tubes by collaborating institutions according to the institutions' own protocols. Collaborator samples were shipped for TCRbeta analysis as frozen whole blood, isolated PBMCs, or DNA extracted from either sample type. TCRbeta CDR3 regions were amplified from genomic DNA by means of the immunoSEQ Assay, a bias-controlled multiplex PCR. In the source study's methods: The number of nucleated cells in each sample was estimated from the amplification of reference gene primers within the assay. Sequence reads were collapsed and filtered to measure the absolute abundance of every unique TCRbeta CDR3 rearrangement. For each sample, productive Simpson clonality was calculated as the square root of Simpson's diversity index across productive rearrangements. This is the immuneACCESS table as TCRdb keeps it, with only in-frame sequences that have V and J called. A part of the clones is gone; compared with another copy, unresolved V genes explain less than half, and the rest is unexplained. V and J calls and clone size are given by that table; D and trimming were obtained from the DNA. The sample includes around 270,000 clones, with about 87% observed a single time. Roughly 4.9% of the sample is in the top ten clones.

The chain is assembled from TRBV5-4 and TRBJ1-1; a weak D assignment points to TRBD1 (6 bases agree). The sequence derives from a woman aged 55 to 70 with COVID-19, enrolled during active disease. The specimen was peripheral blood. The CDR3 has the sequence CASSRGGLDAQLLKNTEAFF. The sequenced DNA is TGTGCCAGCAGCCGGGGGGGCCTCGACGCACAACTACTAAAGAACACTGAAGCTTTCTTT.